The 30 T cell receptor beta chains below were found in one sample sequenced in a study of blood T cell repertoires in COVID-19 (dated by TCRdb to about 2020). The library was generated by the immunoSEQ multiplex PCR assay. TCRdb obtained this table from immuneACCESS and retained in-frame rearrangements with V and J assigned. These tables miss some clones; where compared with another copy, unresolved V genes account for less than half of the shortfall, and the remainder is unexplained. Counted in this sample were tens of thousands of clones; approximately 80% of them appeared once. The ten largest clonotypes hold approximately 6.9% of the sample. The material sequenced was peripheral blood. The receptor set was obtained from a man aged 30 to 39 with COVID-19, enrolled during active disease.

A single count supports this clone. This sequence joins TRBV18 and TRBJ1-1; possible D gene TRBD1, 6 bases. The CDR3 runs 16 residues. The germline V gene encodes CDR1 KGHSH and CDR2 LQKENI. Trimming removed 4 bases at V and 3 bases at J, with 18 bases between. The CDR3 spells CASSLDRWAGHTEAFF. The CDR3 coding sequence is TGTGCCAGCTCACTAGACAGGTGGGCTGGGCACACTGAAGCTTTCTTT.

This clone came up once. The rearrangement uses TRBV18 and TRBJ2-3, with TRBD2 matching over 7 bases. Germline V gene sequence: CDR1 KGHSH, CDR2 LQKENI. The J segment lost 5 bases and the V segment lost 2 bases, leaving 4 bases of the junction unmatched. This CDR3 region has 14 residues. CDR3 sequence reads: CASSPAGVVDTQYF. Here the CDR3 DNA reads TGTGCCAGCTCACCAGCGGGAGTCGTAGATACGCAGTATTTT.

CDR3 nucleotides: TGTGCCAGCAGCTTACGGCGCGTCGTAGGGAGGAGTCTCGGGACGCACACCGGGGAGCTGTTTTTT. Its translation is CASSLRRVVGRSLGTHTGELFF. The rearrangement joins TRBV7-8 to TRBJ2-2; D perhaps matches TRBD2 (6 bases). The CDR3 loop spans 22 amino acids. V was clipped by 2 bases and J by 3 bases, with 31 bases between them. The germline CDR1 and CDR2 sequences are SGHVS and FQNEAQ.

The CDR3 loop is CASSLGGATNEKLFF. The CDR3 DNA reads as TGTGCCAGCAGCTTGGGCGGGGCAACTAATGAAAAACTGTTTTTT. The V and J genes are TRBV5-4 and TRBJ1-4; D remains ambiguous. Trimming removed 0 bases at V and 0 bases at J, with 6 bases between. This CDR3 has 15 residues. The germline V gene encodes CDR1 SGHNT and CDR2 YYREEE (reference sequence).

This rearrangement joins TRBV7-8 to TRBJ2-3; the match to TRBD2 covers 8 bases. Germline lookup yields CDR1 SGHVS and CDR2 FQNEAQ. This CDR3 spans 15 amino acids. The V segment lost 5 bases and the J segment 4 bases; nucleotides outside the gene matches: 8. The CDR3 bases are TGTGCCAGCAGCACGGGACTAGGGTACGCAGATACGCAGTATTTT. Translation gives CASSTGLGYADTQYF.

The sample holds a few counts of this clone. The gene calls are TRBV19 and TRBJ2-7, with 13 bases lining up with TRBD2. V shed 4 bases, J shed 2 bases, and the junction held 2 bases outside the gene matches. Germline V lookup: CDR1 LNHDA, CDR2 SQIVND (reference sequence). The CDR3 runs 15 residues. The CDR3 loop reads CASSRGTSGTYEQYF. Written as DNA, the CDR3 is TGTGCCAGTAGTAGGGGGACTAGCGGGACCTACGAGCAGTACTTC.

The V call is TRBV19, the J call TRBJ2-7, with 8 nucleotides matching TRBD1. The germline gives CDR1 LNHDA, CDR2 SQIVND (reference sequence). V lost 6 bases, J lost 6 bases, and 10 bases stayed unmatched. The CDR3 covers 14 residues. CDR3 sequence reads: CASSTGTGRAEQYF. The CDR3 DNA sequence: TGTGCCAGTAGCACTGGGACAGGAAGGGCCGAGCAGTACTTC.

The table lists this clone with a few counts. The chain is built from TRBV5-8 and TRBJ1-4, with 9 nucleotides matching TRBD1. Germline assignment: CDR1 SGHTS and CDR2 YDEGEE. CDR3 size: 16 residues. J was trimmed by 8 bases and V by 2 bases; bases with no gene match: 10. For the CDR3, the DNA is TGTGCCAGCAGCTTCTACTCCGGGACAGGGAGGGAAAAACTGTTTTTT. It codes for CASSFYSGTGREKLFF.

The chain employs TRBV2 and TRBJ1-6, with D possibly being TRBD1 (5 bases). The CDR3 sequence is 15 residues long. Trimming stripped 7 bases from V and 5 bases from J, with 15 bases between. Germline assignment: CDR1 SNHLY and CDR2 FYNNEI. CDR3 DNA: TGTGCCAGCACCCCTTTGACAGCGAATAATTCACCCCTCCACTTT. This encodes CASTPLTANNSPLHF.

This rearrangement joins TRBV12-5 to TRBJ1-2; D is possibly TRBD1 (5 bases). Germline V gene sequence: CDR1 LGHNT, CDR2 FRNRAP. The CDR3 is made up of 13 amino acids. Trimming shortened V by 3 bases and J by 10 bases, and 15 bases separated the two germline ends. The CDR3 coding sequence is TGTGCTAGTGGTTTTTCGGGGGTTCATGACTACACCTTC. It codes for CASGFSGVHDYTF.

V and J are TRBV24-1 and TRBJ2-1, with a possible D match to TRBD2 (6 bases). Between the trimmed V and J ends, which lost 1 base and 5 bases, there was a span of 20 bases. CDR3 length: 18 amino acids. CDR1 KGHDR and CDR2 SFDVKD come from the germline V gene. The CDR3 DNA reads TGTGCCACCAGTGATTTAGGCCCCTCGGGAGTAGCGAACAATGAGCAGTTCTTC. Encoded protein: CATSDLGPSGVANNEQFF.

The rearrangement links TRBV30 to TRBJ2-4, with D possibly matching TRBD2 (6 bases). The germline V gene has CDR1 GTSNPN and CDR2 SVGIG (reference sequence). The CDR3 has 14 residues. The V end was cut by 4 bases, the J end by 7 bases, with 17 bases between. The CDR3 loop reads CAWKGGTPGNIQYF. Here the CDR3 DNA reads TGTGCCTGGAAAGGCGGGACCCCGGGGAACATTCAGTACTTC.

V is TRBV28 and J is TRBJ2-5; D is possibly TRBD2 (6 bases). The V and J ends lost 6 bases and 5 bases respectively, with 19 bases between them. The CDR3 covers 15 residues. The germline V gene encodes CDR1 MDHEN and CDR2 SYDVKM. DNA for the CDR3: TGTGCCAGCAGCCAGAACCAGCGAGGGAGGGAGACCCAGTACTTC. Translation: CASSQNQRGRETQYF.

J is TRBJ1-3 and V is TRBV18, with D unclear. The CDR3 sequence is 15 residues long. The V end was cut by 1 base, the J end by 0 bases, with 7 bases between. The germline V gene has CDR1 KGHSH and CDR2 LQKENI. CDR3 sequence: CASSPRTGSGNTIYF. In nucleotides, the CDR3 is TGTGCCAGCTCACCACGAACGGGCTCTGGAAACACCATATATTTT.

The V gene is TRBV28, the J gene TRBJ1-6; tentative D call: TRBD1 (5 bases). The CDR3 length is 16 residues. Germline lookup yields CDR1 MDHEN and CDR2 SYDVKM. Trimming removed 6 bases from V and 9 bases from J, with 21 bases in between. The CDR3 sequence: CASSLTSTGGASPLHF. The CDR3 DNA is TGTGCCAGCAGCTTAACGTCCACCGGAGGGGCTTCACCCCTCCACTTT.

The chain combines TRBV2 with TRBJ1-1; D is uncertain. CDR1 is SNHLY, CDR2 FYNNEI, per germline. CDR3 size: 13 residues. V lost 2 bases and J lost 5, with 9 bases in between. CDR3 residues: CASSERETTEAFF. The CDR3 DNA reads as TGTGCCAGCAGTGAAAGGGAGACAACTGAAGCTTTCTTT.

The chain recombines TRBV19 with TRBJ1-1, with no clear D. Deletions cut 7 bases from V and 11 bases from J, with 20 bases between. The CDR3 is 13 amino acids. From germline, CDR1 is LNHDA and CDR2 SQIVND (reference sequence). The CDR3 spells CASTQLNPWFAFF. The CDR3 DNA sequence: TGTGCCAGTACCCAACTAAACCCGTGGTTCGCTTTCTTT.

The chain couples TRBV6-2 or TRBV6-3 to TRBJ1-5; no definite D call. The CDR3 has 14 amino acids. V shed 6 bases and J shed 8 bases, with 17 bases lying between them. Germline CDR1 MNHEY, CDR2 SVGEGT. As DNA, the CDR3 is TGTGCCAGCAGCCTCACGGGTGCCGGGAAGCCCCAGCATTTT. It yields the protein CASSLTGAGKPQHF.

This CDR3 is CASSLRTGETQYF. The DNA of the CDR3 is TGCGCCAGCAGCTTGAGGACAGGGGAGACCCAGTACTTC. The chain is built from TRBV5-1 and TRBJ2-5, with TRBD1 matching 8 bases. The V and J ends lost 1 base and 5 bases, in that order; junction bases with no gene match: 1. This CDR3 is 13 amino acids long. The germline CDR1 and CDR2 sequences are SGHRS and YFSETQ.

CDR3 protein: CASPRRLARKNIQYF. The DNA of the CDR3 is TGTGCCAGCCCAAGAAGACTAGCGCGGAAAAACATTCAGTACTTC. The rearrangement uses TRBV27 and TRBJ2-4; 8 bases are a match to TRBD2. The trim removed 8 bases at V and 4 bases at J, leaving 10 bases unmatched. The germline V gene has CDR1 MNHEY and CDR2 SMNVEV (reference sequence). The CDR3 has 15 residues.

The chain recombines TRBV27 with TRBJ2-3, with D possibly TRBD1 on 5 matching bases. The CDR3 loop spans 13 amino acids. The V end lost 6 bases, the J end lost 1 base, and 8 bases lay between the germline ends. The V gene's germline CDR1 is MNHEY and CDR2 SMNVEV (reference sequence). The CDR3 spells CASRGAGTDTQYF. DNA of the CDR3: TGTGCCAGCAGAGGGGCAGGCACAGATACGCAGTATTTT.

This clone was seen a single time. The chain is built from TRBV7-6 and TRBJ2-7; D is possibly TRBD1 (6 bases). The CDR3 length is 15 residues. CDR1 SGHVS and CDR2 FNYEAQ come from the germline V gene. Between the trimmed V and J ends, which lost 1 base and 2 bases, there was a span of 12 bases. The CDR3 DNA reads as TGTGCCAGCAGCTTAGACTTCCAGGGGACCTACGAGCAGTACTTC. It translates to CASSLDFQGTYEQYF.

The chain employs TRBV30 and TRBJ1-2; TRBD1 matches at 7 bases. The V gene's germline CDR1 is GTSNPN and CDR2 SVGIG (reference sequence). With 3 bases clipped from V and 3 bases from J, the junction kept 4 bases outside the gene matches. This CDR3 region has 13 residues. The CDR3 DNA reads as TGTGCCTGGAGCCTAACAGGGGACTATGGCTACACCTTC. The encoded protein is CAWSLTGDYGYTF.

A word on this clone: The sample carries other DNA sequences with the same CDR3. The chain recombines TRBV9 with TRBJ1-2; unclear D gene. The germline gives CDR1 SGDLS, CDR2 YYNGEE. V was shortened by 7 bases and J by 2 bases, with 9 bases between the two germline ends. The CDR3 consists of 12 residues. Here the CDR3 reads CASGRANYGYTF. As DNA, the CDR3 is TGTGCCAGCGGGAGAGCCAACTATGGCTACACCTTC. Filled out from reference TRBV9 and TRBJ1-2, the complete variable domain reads DSGVTQTPKHLITATGQRVTLRCSPRSGDLSVYWYQQSLDQGLQFLIQYYNGEERAKGNILERFSAQQFPDLHSELNLSSLELGDSALYFCASGRANYGYTFGSGTRLTVV.

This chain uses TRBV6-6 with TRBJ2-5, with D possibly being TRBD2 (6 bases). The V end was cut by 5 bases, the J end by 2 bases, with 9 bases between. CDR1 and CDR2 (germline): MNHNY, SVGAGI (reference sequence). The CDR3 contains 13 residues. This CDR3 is CASSTGLQETQYF. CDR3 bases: TGTGCCAGCAGTACGGGACTTCAAGAGACCCAGTACTTC.

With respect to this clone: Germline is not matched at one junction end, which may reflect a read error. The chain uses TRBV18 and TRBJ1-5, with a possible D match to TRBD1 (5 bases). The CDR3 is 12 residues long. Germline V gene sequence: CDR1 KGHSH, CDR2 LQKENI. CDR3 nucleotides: TGTGCCAGCTCCAGGGAGCGGGACGGTCTCAATTTT. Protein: CASSRERDGLNF. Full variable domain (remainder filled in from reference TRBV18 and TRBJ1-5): NAGVMQNPRHLVRRRGQEARLRCSPMKGHSHVYWYRQLPEEGLKFMVYLQKENIIDESGMPKERFSAEFPKEGPSILRIQQVVRGDSAAYFCASSRERDGLNFGDGTRLSIL.

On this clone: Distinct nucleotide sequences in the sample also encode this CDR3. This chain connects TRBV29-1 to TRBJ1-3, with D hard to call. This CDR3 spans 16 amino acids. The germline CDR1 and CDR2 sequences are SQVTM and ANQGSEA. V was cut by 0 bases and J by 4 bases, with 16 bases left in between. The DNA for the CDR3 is TGCAGCGTTGAAGATGGGTACCGGGAATCCGGAAACACCATATATTTT. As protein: CSVEDGYRESGNTIYF.

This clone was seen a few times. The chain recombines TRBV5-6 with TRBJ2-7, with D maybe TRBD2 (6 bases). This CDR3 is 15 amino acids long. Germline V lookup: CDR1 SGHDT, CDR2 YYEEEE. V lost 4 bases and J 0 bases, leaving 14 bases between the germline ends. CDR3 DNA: TGTGCCAGCAGCCTGTGGGGTAGCGGCTCCTACGAGCAGTACTTC. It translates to CASSLWGSGSYEQYF.

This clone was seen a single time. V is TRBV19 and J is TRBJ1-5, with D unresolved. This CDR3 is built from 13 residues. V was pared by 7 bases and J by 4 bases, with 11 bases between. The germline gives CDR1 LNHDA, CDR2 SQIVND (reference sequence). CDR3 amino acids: CASKYGRNQPQHF. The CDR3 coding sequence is TGTGCCAGTAAGTACGGTAGAAATCAGCCCCAGCATTTT.

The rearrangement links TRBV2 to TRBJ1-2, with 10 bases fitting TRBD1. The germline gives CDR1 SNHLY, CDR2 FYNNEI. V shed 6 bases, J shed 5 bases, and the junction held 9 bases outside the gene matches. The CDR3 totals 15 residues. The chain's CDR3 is CASRNDRGQSYGYTF. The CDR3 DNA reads TGTGCCAGCAGAAATGACAGGGGGCAGAGTTATGGCTACACCTTC.